The 22 T cell receptor beta chains below come from one sample, sequenced in a study of beta chain features in type 1 diabetes. Overall study results and limits: In every one of the four CD4+ subsets, TCRB CDR3s were moderately but significantly shorter in Type 1 diabetes patients.

Their antigen targets remain unknown. Expressed TCRB transcripts were sequenced, since all the RNA that had been isolated was reverse transcribed. The table came from immunoSEQ multiplex PCR; TCRdb's copy has only in-frame clones and leaves some out. Here the sample spans 200,000 to 300,000 clones, about a tenth being singletons. Input material: naive CD4+ T cells from blood. These TCRs come from a man aged 25 to 40 with type 1 diabetes.

This clone was seen a few times. Other nucleotide sequences from this sample produce the same CDR3. The CDR3 DNA reads TGTGCCAGCAGCGTAGGCGGGGGAACCACCGGGGAGCTGTTTTTT. Protein sequence: CASSVGGGTTGELFF. The chain couples TRBV9 to TRBJ2-2, with 7 positions matching TRBD2. Germline CDR1 and CDR2: SGDLS and YYNGEE. This CDR3 is built from 15 residues. J lost 4 bases, V lost 0 bases, and 3 bases had no gene match.

This chain uses TRBV7-2 with TRBJ2-1; TRBD2 aligns across 7 bases. The CDR3 runs 15 residues. In germline, CDR1 is SGHTA, CDR2 FQGNSA. The J segment lost 3 bases and the V segment lost 4 bases, leaving 6 bases of the junction unmatched. CDR3 bases: TGTGCCAGCAGCTCGGGACTACCTCACTACAATGAGCAGTTCTTC. Amino acids: CASSSGLPHYNEQFF.

The chain combines TRBV27 with TRBJ2-7; D gene ambiguous. Germline assignment: CDR1 MNHEY and CDR2 SMNVEV (reference sequence). Trimming stripped 6 bases from V and 1 base from J, with 13 bases between. This CDR3 spans 14 amino acids. CDR3 nucleotides: TGTGCCAGCAGCTCCCCGACTCAATCCTACGAGCAGTACTTC. Encoded protein: CASSSPTQSYEQYF.

This clone appeared a few times. V gene TRBV7-9 combines with J gene TRBJ2-4; 8 bases match TRBD1. Germline loops: CDR1 SEHNR, CDR2 FQNEAQ (reference sequence). This CDR3 contains 14 residues. Trimming cost V 3 bases and J 7 bases; bases outside gene matches: 5. In nucleotides, the CDR3 is TGTGCCAGCAGCTTTCTACAGGGGGTGAACATTCAGTACTTC. It codes for CASSFLQGVNIQYF.

In its sample, this clone was seen a few times. This chain uses TRBV6-5 with TRBJ1-4; D is unclear. CDR3 length: 13 residues. The germline V and J ends were trimmed by 1 base and 5 bases, with 5 bases remaining between them. The germline V gene has CDR1 MNHEY and CDR2 SVGAGI. DNA of the CDR3: TGTGCCAGCAGTTACTTTGGCAATGAAAAACTGTTTTTT. Protein sequence: CASSYFGNEKLFF.

This rearrangement joins TRBV23-1 to TRBJ2-3, with D possibly TRBD2 on 7 matching bases. Being an ORF, TRBV23-1 has a function that is uncertain. CDR3 length equals 15 residues. Between the trimmed V and J ends, which lost 3 bases and 5 bases, there was a span of 15 bases. This CDR3 reads CASSHRGACGDTQYF. The CDR3 DNA follows: TGCGCCAGCAGTCATCGGGGGGCTTGTGGAGATACGCAGTATTTT.

This chain links TRBV7-2 with TRBJ2-7; maybe TRBD1 (6 bases). This CDR3 comprises 14 residues. Germline CDR1 reads SGHTA; CDR2 reads FQGNSA. Trimming pared 3 bases from V and 0 bases from J, leaving 9 bases between. This chain's CDR3 is CASSFDRSSYEQYF. CDR3 DNA: TGTGCCAGCAGCTTCGACAGGAGCTCCTACGAGCAGTACTTC. The whole variable domain, filled in from reference TRBV7-2 and TRBJ2-7, reads GAGVSQSPSNKVTEKGKDVELRCDPISGHTALYWYRQSLGQGLEFLIYFQGNSAPDKSGLPSDRFSAERTGGSVSTLTIQRTQQEDSAVYLCASSFDRSSYEQYFGPGTRLTVT.

J is TRBJ1-2 and V is TRBV18, with 12 bases lining up with TRBD1. CDR1 and CDR2 from the germline V gene are KGHSH and LQKENI. J gave up 7 bases and V 2 bases, and 8 bases lay outside the gene matches. The CDR3 has 16 amino acids. CDR3 loop: CASSPAGTGGQSGYTF. CDR3 bases: TGTGCCAGCTCACCAGCCGGGACAGGGGGCCAAAGTGGCTACACCTTC. Based on the CDR3 plus reference TRBV18 and TRBJ1-2, the full variable domain is NAGVMQNPRHLVRRRGQEARLRCSPMKGHSHVYWYRQLPEEGLKFMVYLQKENIIDESGMPKERFSAEFPKEGPSILRIQQVVRGDSAAYFCASSPAGTGGQSGYTFGSGTRLTVV.

The chain combines TRBV19 with TRBJ1-2; TRBD1 aligns across 8 bases. V gave up 7 bases and J gave up 3 bases; unmatched junction bases: 10. Germline V gene sequence: CDR1 LNHDA, CDR2 SQIVND (reference sequence). The CDR3 length is 15 residues. CDR3 in amino acids: CASTLTPGQDYGYTF. In nucleotides, the CDR3 is TGTGCCAGTACCCTTACTCCGGGACAGGACTATGGCTACACCTTC.

The DNA of the CDR3 is TGCAGCTTTACTAGGACAGGATACGAGCAGTACTTC. This translates into CSFTRTGYEQYF. The chain uses TRBV29-1 and TRBJ2-7; 7 bases map to TRBD1. V shed 8 bases, J shed 4 bases, and the junction held 8 bases outside the gene matches. There are 12 residues in the CDR3. Germline V gene lookup returns CDR1 SQVTM and CDR2 ANQGSEA.

This clone was observed a handful of times. J is TRBJ2-5 and V is TRBV27, with 7 bases fitting TRBD1. Trimming removed 6 bases from V and 4 bases from J; junction bases left unmatched: 11. This CDR3 is built from 15 residues. CDR1 is MNHEY and CDR2 is SMNVEV in the germline V gene (reference sequence). The CDR3 reads CASSIGGGSGETQYF. The CDR3 bases are TGTGCCAGCAGCATAGGGGGCGGATCCGGAGAGACCCAGTACTTC.

This chain links TRBV5-4 with TRBJ1-5, with 8 bases fitting TRBD1. The V and J ends lost 3 bases and 1 base, in that order; junction bases with no gene match: 0. The CDR3 is 14 residues long. Germline-derived CDR1 and CDR2 are SGHNT and YYREEE (reference sequence). CDR3 coding DNA: TGTGCCAGCAGCTACAGGGGGAGCAATCAGCCCCAGCATTTT. As protein: CASSYRGSNQPQHF. The full variable domain, its missing parts supplied by reference TRBV5-4 and TRBJ1-5, is ETGVTQSPTHLIKTRGQQVTLRCSSQSGHNTVSWYQQALGQGPQFIFQYYREEENGRGNFPPRFSGLQFPNYSSELNVNALELDDSALYLCASSYRGSNQPQHFGDGTRLSIL.

This rearrangement joins TRBV28 to TRBJ1-2; maybe TRBD1 (6 bases). V was clipped by 7 bases and J by 0 bases, with 12 bases between them. The CDR3 totals 14 residues. Germline V CDR1 and CDR2: MDHEN, SYDVKM. Written as DNA, the CDR3 is TGTGCCAGCAACGGACAGCCAGCTAACTATGGCTACACCTTC. Encoded protein: CASNGQPANYGYTF.

This clone was observed a handful of times. The chain has TRBV11-2 and TRBJ2-7; 10 bases agree with TRBD2. The V gene end was trimmed by 5 bases and the J gene end by 0 bases; junction bases not matched to a gene: 7. Germline lookup yields CDR1 SGHAT and CDR2 FQNNGV. The CDR3 covers 16 residues. The CDR3 here is CASSSPGLASSYEQYF. CDR3 bases: TGTGCCAGCAGCAGCCCGGGACTAGCGTCCTCCTACGAGCAGTACTTC.

The genes are TRBV5-4 and TRBJ1-2; the match to TRBD1 covers 8 bases. The CDR3 has 14 amino acids. Germline CDR1 is SGHNT and CDR2 is YYREEE (reference sequence). Unmatched junction bases numbered 6, after V lost 4 bases and J lost 4 bases. DNA of the CDR3: TGTGCCAGCAGCGACACAGGGGGAGGCTATGGCTACACCTTC. Its protein is CASSDTGGGYGYTF.

This clone was picked up a small number of times. The V call is TRBV7-9, the J call TRBJ1-1; possibly TRBD1 for D (5 bases). The germline V gene encodes CDR1 SEHNR and CDR2 FQNEAQ (reference sequence). CDR3 size: 10 residues. Trimming took off 10 bases at V and 7 bases at J, with 10 bases between the two ends. The CDR3 loop reads CATAQGEAFF. CDR3 bases: TGTGCCACCGCCCAGGGTGAAGCTTTCTTT.

The sample holds a few counts of this clone. V usage is TRBV6-1 and J usage is TRBJ2-3, with TRBD2 matching 11 bases. Germline loops: CDR1 MNHNS, CDR2 SASEGT. V trimming: 5 bases; J trimming: 0 bases; junction bases outside the gene matches: 1. This CDR3 comprises 15 residues. CDR3 coding DNA: TGTGCCAGCAGTCGGACTAGCGGGAGCACAGATACGCAGTATTTT. As protein: CASSRTSGSTDTQYF.

This clone was detected only a few times. Here the CDR3 reads CASSLGGGSSKNIQYF. The CDR3 coding sequence is TGCGCCAGCAGCTTGGGCGGGGGCTCGTCCAAAAACATTCAGTACTTC. The V and J genes are TRBV5-1 and TRBJ2-4, with TRBD2 as a possible D gene (7 bases). Trimming removed 0 bases from V and 2 bases from J, with 12 bases in between. The CDR3 runs to 16 residues. Germline V CDR1 and CDR2: SGHRS, YFSETQ.

This clone has a handful of counts. The chain uses TRBV2 and TRBJ1-1, with no clear D. The CDR3 has 15 residues. Trimming cost V 7 bases and J 5 bases, with 20 bases left between them. Germline V gene sequence: CDR1 SNHLY, CDR2 FYNNEI. The CDR3 DNA sequence: TGTGCCAGCAAACAGCGGTTTTTGACGGGGACTGAAGCTTTCTTT. Translating it yields CASKQRFLTGTEAFF.

The J gene is TRBJ1-2, the V gene TRBV2; possible D gene TRBD1, 5 bases. The germline V and J ends were trimmed by 7 bases and 6 bases, with 15 bases remaining between them. This CDR3 has 13 amino acids. Germline V gene data show CDR1 as SNHLY and CDR2 as FYNNEI. CDR3 sequence reads: CASKEYRRDGYTF. Written as DNA, the CDR3 is TGTGCCAGCAAGGAATACAGGAGGGATGGCTACACCTTC.

The V call is TRBV18, the J call TRBJ2-5; TRBD2 is a possible D gene (5 bases). V lost 8 bases, J lost 5 bases, and 18 bases lay in between. This CDR3 spans 14 amino acids. In germline, CDR1 is KGHSH, CDR2 LQKENI. In nucleotides, the CDR3 is TGTGCCAGCGCAGCGGCTCGGGGTGCGGAGACCCAGTACTTC. As protein: CASAAARGAETQYF.

In its sample, this clone was seen a few times. The chain has TRBV19 and TRBJ2-2, with 12 bases matching TRBD1. CDR3 size: 14 residues. The germline V gene encodes CDR1 LNHDA and CDR2 SQIVND (reference sequence). V lost 6 bases and J lost 5; bases outside the gene matches: 1. CDR3 nucleotides: TGTGCCAGTAGGGGACAGGGGGCAACCGGGGAGCTGTTTTTT. Its translation: CASRGQGATGELFF.